This T cell receptor (beta chain) was found in a study of metastatic and nonmetastatic thyroid tumors (dated by TCRdb to about 2020). About the investigation overall: For patients with malignant and with benign thyroid disease, the researchers compared repertoires between peripheral blood samples and tumor or nodule tissue samples.

Library generation was performed with PCR. Sequencing was carried out with an Illumina HiSeq 4000. High-throughput sequencing was used to profile the CDR3 region of the TCR beta-chain in every patient. On the authors' methods: The researchers built a classifier to tell apart papillary thyroid cancer patients with distant metastasis, based on CDR3 differences among clinicopathological groups. Repertoire diversity was assessed with the Shannon index, and tumor-blood repertoire similarity with the Morisita-Horn index. TCRdb redid the processing of the public reads, applying fastp at Q25 and MiXCR, and retained in-frame beta chains. The V and J calls and clone size are TCRdb's, not the authors'. The sample table contains approximately 25,000 clones; only one count was recorded for about 13% of them. The ten largest clones capture about a sixth of the sample. This clone was observed many times. It lacks a known antigen. No base qualities exist here, and no much larger clone lies one base off it.

From the cysteine through the phenylalanine, the CDR3 covers 13 amino acids. Just CDR3 DNA is preserved here, 39 bases in frame from base 1. The junction shows trimming of 4 bases on V and 13 bases on J, and the gene matches do not reach 5 bases of it. CDR1 LGHDT and CDR2 YNNKEL are derived from the germline V gene (reference sequence). The study at large found these results: In both blood and tumor samples, malignant tumors were reported to have significantly higher TCR beta diversity than benign nodules.

Before undergoing thyroid surgery, none of the patients had been given any kind of treatment. Using T-cell receptor beta sequencing, the researchers looked back retrospectively at clinical samples from patients, gathered between the early 2010s and the late 2010s. Sequencing input: blood. The receptor's source is a female donor with papillary thyroid cancer or a benign thyroid nodule (not recorded which). Some clones in this sample may be carry-over from other donors' samples. This sequence uses TRBV3-1 and TRBJ2-1, and TRBD2 matches 12 of the central bases. DNA sequence: TGTGCCAGCAGCCCGCGGACTAGCGGGACACAGTTCTTC. Its protein product is CASSPRTSGTQFF.